One sample yielded the 10 T cell receptor beta chains listed below, sequenced in a study of blood T cell repertoires in COVID-19. Assay used: immunoSEQ multiplex PCR; TCRdb lists only in-frame clones, some missing. The top ten hold approximately 15% of the sample, which has fewer than 100,000 clones, around nine tenths seen once. The sequenced sample consisted of peripheral blood. These receptors were taken from a human donor in a cohort sampled during active COVID-19.

This clone was detected only once. This sequence joins TRBV29-1 and TRBJ2-2; 9 nucleotides match TRBD2. V was clipped by 6 bases and J by 4 bases; unmatched bases: 12. The germline V gene encodes CDR1 SQVTM and CDR2 ANQGSEA. The CDR3 covers 16 residues. The CDR3 coding sequence is TGCAGCGTCCAAGTCACTAGCGGGCCATCCACCGGGGAGCTGTTTTTT. Translated: CSVQVTSGPSTGELFF.

The table lists this clone with a count of one. V and J are TRBV3-1 (or the pseudogene TRBV3-2) and TRBJ1-1; TRBD1 agrees at 9 bases. This CDR3 comprises 18 residues. Trimming took 3 bases from V and 4 from J; bases not matched to a gene: 15. Germline V gene lookup returns CDR1 LGHDT and CDR2 YNNKEL (reference sequence). The CDR3 spells CASSHQQGAFWGSTEAFF. The DNA of the CDR3 is TGTGCCAGCAGCCATCAACAGGGGGCGTTTTGGGGAAGCACTGAAGCTTTCTTT.

This clone was observed a single time. The rearrangement joins TRBV6-5 to TRBJ1-1; D remains unclear. This CDR3 is built from 14 residues. The germline gives CDR1 MNHEY, CDR2 SVGAGI. The V and J ends lost 6 bases and 1 base respectively, with 12 bases between them. Here the CDR3 DNA reads TGTGCCAGCAGCCTTCAGAGGGAGAACACTGAAGCTTTCTTT. It specifies CASSLQRENTEAFF.

The chain couples TRBV18 to TRBJ2-7; TRBD1 is a possible D gene (5 bases). CDR1 and CDR2 from the germline V gene are KGHSH and LQKENI. The CDR3 contains 15 residues. Trimming left V 3 bases short and J 6 bases short, with 18 bases between. The CDR3 DNA reads as TGTGCCAGCTCACCCCGACAAACCGCTCAGGGCGAGCAGTACTTC. Its translation is CASSPRQTAQGEQYF.

This chain connects TRBV7-3 to TRBJ1-1; D gene ambiguous. The germline V and J ends were trimmed by 2 bases and 6 bases, with 7 bases remaining between them. Germline CDR1 reads SGHTA; CDR2 reads FQGTGA. This CDR3 contains 12 residues. This chain's CDR3 is CASSLLTAEAFF. The CDR3 DNA follows: TGTGCCAGCAGCTTACTCACAGCTGAAGCTTTCTTT.

Of note for this clone: The junction departs from germline at one end; a sequencing error may be responsible. The chain links TRBV7-7 to TRBJ2-7; 8 bases agree with TRBD1. The CDR3 totals 14 residues. Germline V gene data show CDR1 as SSHAT and CDR2 as FNYEAQ (reference sequence). The CDR3 DNA reads TGTGCTAGCAGCTCGGACAGGGAAGTCGACGAGCAGTACTTC. This encodes CASSSDREVDEQYF.

The chain is built from TRBV5-1 and TRBJ2-3, with a tentative D call TRBD1 (6 bases). Between the trimmed V and J ends, which lost 1 base and 4 bases, there was a span of 13 bases. The CDR3 is 15 residues long. Germline V gene data show CDR1 as SGHRS and CDR2 as YFSETQ. CDR3 in amino acids: CASSLRTGSPDTQYF. For the CDR3, the DNA is TGCGCCAGCAGCTTGCGTACAGGGTCCCCAGATACGCAGTATTTT.

J is TRBJ1-3 and V is TRBV15; 9 nucleotides agree with TRBD1. CDR1 LNHNV and CDR2 YYDKDF come from the germline V gene (reference sequence). The trim removed 3 bases at V and 4 bases at J, leaving 4 bases unmatched. The CDR3 runs to 15 residues. The CDR3 DNA sequence: TGTGCCACCAGCAGGACAGGGGGATTGGGAAACACCATATATTTT. Translated: CATSRTGGLGNTIYF.

The gene calls are TRBV28 and TRBJ2-4; D is uncertain. Germline V gene data show CDR1 as MDHEN and CDR2 as SYDVKM. The CDR3 runs to 17 residues. With 3 bases removed from V and 0 bases from J, the gap between germline ends came to 15 bases. CDR3 in amino acids: CASSFSPGQKAKNIQYF. The CDR3 nucleotides are TGTGCCAGCAGTTTCAGTCCAGGCCAAAAAGCCAAAAACATTCAGTACTTC.

The chain carries TRBV28 and TRBJ2-3; TRBD2 matches 13 bases. Germline trimming cut 5 bases from V and 2 bases from J; bases unmatched to any gene: 7. The CDR3 is 17 amino acids. From germline, CDR1 is MDHEN and CDR2 SYDVKM. In nucleotides, the CDR3 is TGTGCCAGCAGTCCCAGGGGACTAGCGGGGAACACAGATACGCAGTATTTT. Protein: CASSPRGLAGNTDTQYF.